This TCR beta chain was obtained from a study of monozygotic twins with inflammatory bowel disease. A 6-nucleotide sample barcode was carried by the UMIs, which template switching added. TCRdb re-called the 5' RACE reads; one entry per CDR3 protein, DNA not given. This table holds some 150,000 distinct CDR3 sequences. The V gene's germline CDR1 is LGHDT and CDR2 YNNKEL (reference sequence). This CDR3 spans 15 amino acids. The V and J genes are TRBV3-1 and TRBJ1-2. The specimen was blood. The source of this sequence is a human donor with ulcerative colitis or Crohn's disease, or a healthy co-twin of an affected twin (not recorded which). This chain's CDR3 is CASSQDRETNYGYTF. The full variable domain, with the rest looked up from reference TRBV3-1 and TRBJ1-2, is DTAVSQTPKYLVTQMGNDKSIKCEQNLGHDTMYWYKQDSKKFLKIMFSYNNKELIINETVPNRFSPKSPDKAHLNLHINSLELGDSAVYFCASSQDRETNYGYTFGSGTRLTVV.